These T cell receptor beta chains were read from a single sample in a study of OX40 agonist ivuxolimab in advanced cancers. The table came from immunoSEQ multiplex PCR; TCRdb's copy has only in-frame clones and leaves some out. The sample records 45,000 to 50,000 clones, more than 70% being singletons. Sequencing was performed on CD4+ or CD8+ T cells sorted from blood, taken in a trial of the OX40 agonist ivuxolimab. The receptor set was obtained from an adult with an advanced solid tumor such as melanoma, head and neck, liver or kidney cancer. Each CDR3 is given with its conserved first and last residue. D genes are given only for firm matches. Rows may omit the clone size; those that give it use once, few, many or a size class.

CDR3 DNA: TGTGCCAGCAGAGATAAACAGGGACCAATCACTGAAGCTTTCTTT
CDR3 protein: CASRDKQGPITEAFF
J gene: TRBJ1-1
D gene: .
clone size: once
V gene: TRBV6-1

CDR3 DNA: TGTGCCATCAGTGCGGACGGAGATACGCAGTATTTT
CDR3 protein: CAISADGDTQYF
J gene: TRBJ2-3
D gene: .
clone size: .
V gene: TRBV10-3

CDR3 DNA: TGTGCCAGCAGTTTTGGAAGTGAAGCTTTCTTT
CDR3 protein: CASSFGSEAFF
J gene: TRBJ1-1
D gene: .
clone size: once
V gene: TRBV27

CDR3 DNA: TGTGCCTGGTTACCAGGACAGTACAATGAGCAGTTCTTC
CDR3 protein: CAWLPGQYNEQFF
J gene: TRBJ2-1
D gene: .
clone size: .
V gene: TRBV30

CDR3 DNA: TGTGCCAGCAGCTTAGGTATCGAGGAAAAACTGTTTTTT
CDR3 protein: CASSLGIEEKLFF
J gene: TRBJ1-4
D gene: .
clone size: once
V gene: TRBV7-2

CDR3 DNA: TGCGCCAGCAGCCCTTACCGAGGGGGGCTGTACGAGCAGTACTTC
CDR3 protein: CASSPYRGGLYEQYF
J gene: TRBJ2-7
D gene: .
clone size: once
V gene: TRBV4-1

CDR3 DNA: TGTGCCAGCAGCAACTCAGGGACAGGGGGCCGCCAGCCCCAGCATTTT
CDR3 protein: CASSNSGTGGRQPQHF
J gene: TRBJ1-5
D gene: TRBD1
clone size: .
V gene: TRBV2

CDR3 DNA: TGTGCCAGTAGTCGGGGTGAAGCTTTCTTT
CDR3 protein: CASSRGEAFF
J gene: TRBJ1-1
D gene: .
clone size: .
V gene: TRBV19

CDR3 DNA: TGTGCCTGGAGTGCTTCCACTGAAGCTTTCTTT
CDR3 protein: CAWSASTEAFF
J gene: TRBJ1-1
D gene: .
clone size: few
V gene: TRBV30

CDR3 DNA: TGTGCCAGCAGCTCTAACAGCCGCGCCACTGAAGCTTTCTTT
CDR3 protein: CASSSNSRATEAFF
J gene: TRBJ1-1
D gene: .
clone size: .
V gene: TRBV5-8

CDR3 DNA: TGCGCCAGCACCTCGGGGGGGGGTGGCTACACCTTC
CDR3 protein: CASTSGGGGYTF
J gene: TRBJ1-2
D gene: .
clone size: .
V gene: TRBV4-1